The 17 T cell receptor beta chains in this list originate from one sample, sequenced in a study of CD8 T cells in Susac syndrome. Random hexamers were used to reverse transcribe 0.5 to 1 ug of RNA. One entry per CDR3 protein, called by TCRdb with MiXCR from the immunoSEQ multiplex PCR reads. The sample lists about 73,000 distinct CDR3 sequences; just under 95% were seen once. The sequenced material came from CD8+ T cells from PBMCs. All receptors come from a human donor with multiple sclerosis.

The chain combines TRBV7-6 with TRBJ1-5; D not certain. Germline CDR1 and CDR2: SGHVS and FNYEAQ. The CDR3 consists of 16 residues. V was trimmed by 5 bases and J by 5 bases, leaving 19 bases between them. This CDR3 reads CASSPFGGITDQPQHF. The CDR3 nucleotides are TGTGCCAGCAGCCCCTTTGGAGGGATCACCGATCAGCCCCAGCATTTT.

The genes are TRBV9 and TRBJ1-4, with D hard to call. This CDR3 region has 15 residues. Germline lookup yields CDR1 SGDLS and CDR2 YYNGEE. V lost 4 bases and J 8 bases, leaving 18 bases between the germline ends. The DNA of the CDR3 is TGTGCCAGCAGCCCAGAAGGCCTTCTCTCGGAAAAACTGTTTTTT. Its translation: CASSPEGLLSEKLFF.

V is TRBV7-2 and J is TRBJ1-2, with 7 bases lining up with TRBD1. CDR3 length: 16 amino acids. Germline CDR1 SGHTA, CDR2 FQGNSA. The trim removed 4 bases at V and 8 bases at J, leaving 16 bases unmatched. The CDR3, as DNA: TGTGCCAGCAGCTCCCGAGGGACAGCATCACCCCAAGGCTACACCTTC. It translates to CASSSRGTASPQGYTF.

This clonotype was seen only once. The genes are TRBV16 and TRBJ1-2; D unresolved. This CDR3 region has 13 residues. The V end was cut by 0 bases, the J end by 7 bases, with 9 bases between. The germline V gene has CDR1 KGHSY and CDR2 FQNENV. The DNA of the CDR3 is TGTGCCAGCAGCCAATCGGGCGGTATTGGCTACACCTTC. It specifies CASSQSGGIGYTF.

The chain carries TRBV7-8 and TRBJ2-2, with D perhaps matching TRBD1 (6 bases). V lost 5 bases, J lost 6 bases, and 13 bases lay in between. The CDR3 is 14 residues long. Germline V gene sequence: CDR1 SGHVS, CDR2 FQNEAQ. The CDR3 DNA is TGTGCCAGCAGCGATTGGGACAATTCCGGGGAGCTGTTTTTT. Its protein product is CASSDWDNSGELFF.

The rearrangement joins TRBV4-1 to TRBJ2-7; 7 nucleotides align to TRBD2. The CDR3 extends over 14 amino acids. The germline gives CDR1 MGHRA, CDR2 YSYEKL. V lost 4 bases, J lost 3 bases, and 6 bases stayed unmatched. CDR3 residues: CASSPREGSYEQYF. Here the CDR3 DNA reads TGCGCCAGCAGCCCCAGGGAGGGCAGCTACGAGCAGTACTTC.

V is TRBV5-1 and J is TRBJ2-1; the match to TRBD2 covers 15 bases. The CDR3 totals 16 residues. With V trimmed by 2 bases and J by 4 bases, 1 base remained unmatched. Germline CDR1 and CDR2: SGHRS and YFSETQ. The CDR3 spells CASSFGLAGGYNEQFF. CDR3 nucleotides: TGCGCCAGCAGCTTCGGACTAGCGGGAGGGTACAATGAGCAGTTCTTC.

This rearrangement joins TRBV30 to TRBJ1-1, with D unclear. The CDR3 runs to 11 residues. V shed 2 bases and J shed 4 bases, with 5 bases lying between them. In germline, CDR1 is GTSNPN, CDR2 SVGIG (reference sequence). The CDR3 bases are TGTGCCTGGAGTTACGGCACTGAAGCTTTCTTT. Encoded protein: CAWSYGTEAFF.

V is TRBV27 and J is TRBJ2-7; D perhaps matches TRBD1 (5 bases). This CDR3 is built from 15 residues. The V gene's germline CDR1 is MNHEY and CDR2 SMNVEV (reference sequence). V was pared by 5 bases and J by 4 bases, with 18 bases between. CDR3 in DNA: TGTGCCAGCAGTCTCATCAGGGCTTTCTCTTACGAGCAGTACTTC. Protein sequence: CASSLIRAFSYEQYF.

This rearrangement joins TRBV4-1 to TRBJ2-2, with a tentative D call TRBD1 (5 bases). Germline V CDR1 and CDR2: MGHRA, YSYEKL. The V end lost 4 bases, the J end lost 5 bases, and 14 bases lay between the germline ends. This CDR3 spans 15 amino acids. The CDR3 region is CASSLNRPMTGELFF. The CDR3 nucleotides read TGCGCCAGCAGCCTGAACAGGCCCATGACCGGGGAGCTGTTTTTT.

This clonotype was observed once. This chain connects TRBV3-1 to TRBJ1-2; 10 positions match TRBD1. Germline CDR1 and CDR2: LGHDT and YNNKEL (reference sequence). The CDR3 runs to 17 residues. The trim removed 3 bases at V and 4 bases at J, leaving 11 bases unmatched. CDR3 protein: CASSHSYEGQGTYGYTF. The CDR3 DNA sequence: TGTGCCAGCAGCCATTCCTATGAGGGACAGGGGACCTATGGCTACACCTTC. Supplemented by reference TRBV3-1 and TRBJ1-2, the full variable domain reads DTAVSQTPKYLVTQMGNDKSIKCEQNLGHDTMYWYKQDSKKFLKIMFSYNNKELIINETVPNRFSPKSPDKAHLNLHINSLELGDSAVYFCASSHSYEGQGTYGYTFGSGTRLTVV.

In its sample, this clonotype was seen once. The rearrangement links TRBV5-5 to TRBJ2-5; no reliable D call. This CDR3 is 12 amino acids long. Trimming took off 3 bases at V and 5 bases at J, with 8 bases between the two ends. Germline V CDR1 and CDR2: SGHKS, YYEKEE (reference sequence). CDR3 amino acids: CASSSERETQYF. CDR3 bases: TGTGCCAGCAGCTCAGAGAGGGAGACCCAGTACTTC. The complete variable domain, with remaining parts taken from reference TRBV5-5 and TRBJ2-5, reads DAGVTQSPTHLIKTRGQQVTLRCSPISGHKSVSWYQQVLGQGPQFIFQYYEKEERGRGNFPDRFSARQFPNYSSELNVNALLLGDSALYLCASSSERETQYFGPGTRLLVL.

The CDR3 is CASSQTGPTEAFF. As DNA, the CDR3 is TGCGCCAGCAGCCAAACAGGTCCCACTGAAGCTTTCTTT. V usage is TRBV5-1 and J usage is TRBJ1-1, with D tentatively TRBD1 (5 bases). CDR3 size: 13 residues. V lost 4 bases and J lost 4, with 11 bases in between. Germline V gene sequence: CDR1 SGHRS, CDR2 YFSETQ.

The chain carries TRBV7-8 and TRBJ2-4, with D maybe TRBD2 (7 bases). Looked up from germline, CDR1 is SGHVS and CDR2 is FQNEAQ. Trimming removed 5 bases at V and 0 bases at J, with 14 bases between. The CDR3 contains 16 residues. CDR3 in DNA: TGTGCCAGCAGCCCCATAGGGGGGGAAGCCAAAAACATTCAGTACTTC. Its translation: CASSPIGGEAKNIQYF.

The gene calls are TRBV6-2 or TRBV6-3 and TRBJ1-5, with D possibly TRBD1 on 5 matching bases. Germline V gene sequence: CDR1 MNHEY, CDR2 SVGEGT. The length of the CDR3 is 14 residues. Trimming left V 2 bases short and J 7 bases short, with 12 bases between. The CDR3 reads CASSYGTSGQPQHF. As DNA, the CDR3 is TGTGCCAGCAGTTACGGGACTAGTGGACAGCCCCAGCATTTT.

V usage is TRBV12-3 or TRBV12-4 and J usage is TRBJ2-1; no reliable D call. The CDR3 is 14 residues long. V was trimmed by 4 bases and J by 8 bases, leaving 15 bases between them. CDR3 protein: CASSYNRMADEQFF. CDR3 in DNA: TGTGCCAGCAGTTATAATCGGATGGCGGATGAGCAGTTCTTC.

The chain uses TRBV27 and TRBJ2-7, with 9 bases identical to TRBD1. The germline CDR1 and CDR2 sequences are MNHEY and SMNVEV (reference sequence). The CDR3 sequence is 13 residues long. V gave up 5 bases and J gave up 5 bases; unmatched junction bases: 4. The CDR3 loop reads CASSRQGGNEQYF. The DNA of the CDR3 is TGTGCCAGCAGTCGACAGGGGGGAAACGAGCAGTACTTC.